This T cell receptor (beta chain) was captured by sequencing in a study of T cell repertoires in cytomegalovirus infection. On the study more broadly: CMV epitopes, recently identified HLA-C-restricted and well-studied HLA-B-restricted, were used. Public signatures in TCR beta pointed to CMV infection and matching HLA type.

Broader study findings: The ex vivo response was dominated by HLA-C-restricted CMV-specific TCR beta clonotypes. CMV carriers with the relevant HLA were identified by cumulative public TCR beta family frequency.

MiXCR, applied by TCRdb to the reads, yields one record per CDR3 protein. The data show approximately 590,000 distinct CDR3 sequences, with almost 40% seen just once and about 46% held by the top ten. A word on this clonotype: Its antigen is undetermined.

Trimming stripped 0 bases from V and 8 bases from J, with 17 bases between. The CDR3 is 16 residues long. The germline V gene has CDR1 LGHNA and CDR2 YSLEER. The J gene is TRBJ2-1, the V gene TRBV4-3; D might be TRBD2 (6 bases). The starting material was cultured PBMCs, obtained from culture after CMV antigen stimulation. This sequence was found in a human donor in good health (CMV status not recorded). Some clones in this sample may be carry-over from other donors' samples. DNA of the CDR3: TGCGCCAGCAGCCAAGAACGAACGGGAGTAACACATGAGCAGTTCTTC. Translating gives CASSQERTGVTHEQFF.